A single sample gave rise to the 11 T cell receptor beta chains below, sequenced in a study of cytomegalovirus exposure and HLA in healthy donors. PCR used 60 Vbeta primers and 13 Jbeta primers. TCRdb keeps only in-frame clones here, not all; method: immunoSEQ multiplex PCR. The sample has 75,000 to 90,000 clones, around 10% seen once. What was sequenced was PBMCs. The receptors were sampled from a man between 60 and 70 years old in good health and CMV-seropositive.

As concerns this clone: One junction end disagrees with the germline gene, perhaps due to a read error. The chain links TRBV6-1 to TRBJ2-2, with TRBD1 identical over 8 bases. Germline V gives CDR1 MNHNS, CDR2 SASEGT. The CDR3 contains 15 residues. DNA of the CDR3: TGTGCCAGCCAGGGGGCGGGTCCGAACACCAGGGAGCTGTTTTTT. Translating it yields CASQGAGPNTRELFF.

J is TRBJ2-2 and V is TRBV28; 9 bases are shared with TRBD1. This CDR3 is 16 amino acids long. Germline V gene data show CDR1 as MDHEN and CDR2 as SYDVKM. J lost 3 bases, V lost 6 bases, and 8 bases had no gene match. The CDR3 coding sequence is TGTGCCAGCAGATCCAGACAGGGGGGGGACACCGGGGAGCTGTTTTTT. This translates into CASRSRQGGDTGELFF.

This clone was detected a few times. The chain employs TRBV4-1 and TRBJ2-7; TRBD2 matches 12 bases. Looked up from germline, CDR1 is MGHRA and CDR2 is YSYEKL. The CDR3 has 15 amino acids. The V and J ends lost 5 bases and 2 bases, in that order; junction bases with no gene match: 4. CDR3 residues: CASSILAGGPYEQYV. CDR3 DNA: TGCGCCAGCAGCATTCTAGCGGGGGGGCCCTACGAGCAGTACGTC.

This clone was seen only a few times. This chain connects TRBV27 to TRBJ1-1; D is possibly TRBD1 (5 bases). This CDR3 is built from 13 residues. Germline CDR1 MNHEY, CDR2 SMNVEV (reference sequence). V was clipped by 3 bases and J by 4 bases, with 9 bases between them. CDR3 residues: CASSLYRGTEAFF. The CDR3 DNA follows: TGTGCCAGCAGTTTGTATAGGGGCACTGAAGCTTTCTTT.

This clone was counted between two and nine times. This rearrangement joins TRBV19 to TRBJ2-6; tentative D call: TRBD1 (5 bases). Trimming left V 4 bases short and J 0 bases short, with 13 bases between. The germline V gene encodes CDR1 LNHDA and CDR2 SQIVND (reference sequence). The CDR3 has 17 residues. The DNA of the CDR3 is TGTGCCAGTAGTAAGACAGTGGCCAGCTCTGGGGCCAACGTCCTGACTTTC. This gives the protein CASSKTVASSGANVLTF.

The chain has TRBV2 and TRBJ2-5; maybe TRBD1 (5 bases). V dropped 3 bases and J dropped 5 bases, with 10 bases sitting between them. Germline V gene sequence: CDR1 SNHLY, CDR2 FYNNEI. The CDR3 loop spans 13 amino acids. In nucleotides, the CDR3 is TGTGCCAGCAGTGACAGGGTGAGGGAGACCCAGTACTTC. Translated: CASSDRVRETQYF.

This clone has just a few counts. The V and J genes are TRBV20-1 and TRBJ1-1; weak D call: TRBD1 (6 bases). The germline CDR1 and CDR2 sequences are DFQATT and SNEGSKA (reference sequence). CDR3 length: 11 residues. The CDR3 nucleotides read TGCAGGGCAGGGGCAAACACTGAAGCTTTCTTT. This translates into CRAGANTEAFF.

The chain recombines TRBV7-2 with TRBJ2-3; D is perhaps TRBD1 (5 bases). V lost 3 bases, J lost 2 bases, and 12 bases lay in between. Looked up from germline, CDR1 is SGHTA and CDR2 is FQGNSA. This CDR3 is built from 15 residues. Here the CDR3 DNA reads TGTGCCAGCAGCTTTATGTCCAGGGACACAGATACGCAGTATTTT. Translating it yields CASSFMSRDTDTQYF.

The chain has TRBV10-3 and TRBJ2-5; 12 nucleotides align to TRBD1. The V gene end was trimmed by 2 bases and the J gene end by 5 bases; junction bases not matched to a gene: 9. Germline V lookup: CDR1 ENHRY, CDR2 SYGVKD. This CDR3 contains 17 residues. This chain's CDR3 is CAISEPPGTGGAETQYF. CDR3 nucleotides: TGTGCCATCAGTGAGCCCCCAGGGACAGGGGGCGCGGAGACCCAGTACTTC.

This chain joins TRBV28 and TRBJ2-7, with TRBD2 matching over 8 bases. In germline, CDR1 is MDHEN, CDR2 SYDVKM. The CDR3 extends over 14 amino acids. V shed 5 bases and J 7 bases; nucleotides not matched to a gene: 10. CDR3 sequence: CASSLPGGAREQYV. In DNA, the CDR3 is TGTGCCAGCAGTCTCCCCGGGGGGGCTAGAGAGCAGTACGTC.

The rearrangement uses TRBV5-1 and TRBJ2-1, with TRBD1 matching 7 bases. Germline V gives CDR1 SGHRS, CDR2 YFSETQ. Trimming took 0 bases from V and 4 from J; bases not matched to a gene: 10. The CDR3 runs to 17 residues. The CDR3 sequence: CASSLEAGTVGYNEQFF. The CDR3 region has the DNA TGCGCCAGCAGCTTGGAGGCCGGGACAGTAGGATACAATGAGCAGTTCTTC.